This TCR beta chain originates from a study of shared clonotypes between healthy human individuals (TCRdb year 2020). Regarding the research as a whole: The cohort comprised two women and a few men aged 18 to 49 years. For each donor, three plates each were used for CD4 naive and CD4 memory, two plates were used for CD8 naive, and one plate was used for CD8 memory. Blood TCR repertoires of five healthy adults were deeply sequenced to estimate repertoire size and the extent of clonotype sharing between individuals. Libraries were prepared and TCR repertoires were sequenced by different laboratories using diverse techniques, in order to increase sequencing depth and limit assay-specific biases. Between about 0.94 and 8.9 billion PBMCs per donor were obtained by leukapheresis.

Here is what the overall study found, with its caveats: Based on pairwise subsampling, the degree of clonotype sharing among donors was expected to be affected by sequencing depth. Sampling was limited to blood, and TCR repertoires in tissue likely differ from TCR repertoires in blood. Because the study included only a small number of donors, the genetic and exposure-history diversity represented was limited. Higher generation probabilities were observed for clonotypes shared by all four sorted-subset donors than for non-shared clonotypes. Naive subsets generally had larger estimated clonotype richness than memory subsets. About 5% of naive CD4, more than 3% of naive CD8, roughly 2.4% of memory CD4, and 0.35% to 0.4% of memory CD8 clonotypes were shared across several donors. Rarefaction of sorted-subset datasets indicated incomplete sequencing despite the large sequencing depth.

Healthy HIV-negative adults with no recently reported acute infections or vaccinations were included as donors. All donors were Caucasian adults living in Nashville, Tennessee, USA. CD4+ T cells were enriched by magnetic negative selection; naive cells were then positively selected on CD45RA, and the negative fraction formed the memory subset. After blood collection by leukapheresis, PBMCs were isolated using Ficoll-Histopaque density gradient centrifugation and then cryopreserved in the vapor phase of liquid nitrogen. Analytical flow cytometry was used to check the purity and quantity of each magnetically sorted T cell population. From each sorted fraction, genomic DNA was isolated and quantified by UV absorbance on a Nanodrop 2000c. The CDR1 and CDR2 encoded by the germline V gene (reference sequence) are GTSNPN and SVGIG. V lost 0 bases and J lost 6 bases; the stretch between them is 21 bases long. Its CDR3 holds 17 amino acids, cysteine through phenylalanine. Kept here is only the CDR3 DNA, which spans 51 bases and is read in frame from base 1.

TCR CDR3 regions were amplified from genomic DNA by multiplex PCR using the deep immunoSEQ assay. Genomic DNA extracted from each cell subset was distributed evenly over all wells of several immunoSEQ 96-well plates, and each plate served as one replicate. For sorted subsets, about 0.2 ug genomic DNA, equal to tens of thousands of T cell genomes, was loaded into each replicate PCR. Purified libraries were measured with a Qubit 3.0 fluorometer, size-checked on a Bioanalyzer 2100, and measured again with the KAPA Library Quantification kit. Every immunoSEQ 96-well plate was sequenced on a dedicated single-read 150-cycle Illumina NextSeq 550 flow cell. As for the original processing: The immunoSEQ output contained only junctional sequences without quality scores, so filtering could not match that applied to full-length reads. To assign V/J genes and CDR3, sequences were annotated against IMGT germline references using PyIR, a Python wrapper for IgBLAST v1.9. Reads were removed for weak V/J assignments (E-value above 1e-6), missing CDR3, stop codons, out-of-frame junctions, or ambiguous translated residues. V3J clonotypes were defined as sequences sharing the same inferred V gene, J gene, and CDR3 amino acid sequence. Percentage overlap between repertoires was computed as shared unique clonotypes divided by the size of the smaller repertoire. Richness of each repertoire was evaluated using RTK rarefaction, the Chao1 estimator, and Recon v2.1 estimates of unobserved clonotypes. OLGA was used to compute generation probabilities for all TCRbeta clonotypes that the gDNA method yielded from a few donors. TCRdb re-hosts the immuneACCESS table, in-frame sequences only. Its copies lack some clones; in the studies checked, an unresolved V gene accounts for under half of them, and the cause for the rest is not known. V and J calls and clone size are given by that table; D and trimming were obtained from the DNA. The sample table shows approximately 740,000 clones, and under 80% are seen once. Of the sample, about 1.7% is held by the ten largest clones.

Notes on this clone: No cognate antigen has been identified for it. Nothing much larger sits one base from this clone, and base qualities are not available.

This receptor was identified in a young woman in good health. The sequencing sample was made of memory CD4+ T cells sorted from blood. The sample's cell subset or site label, decoded: CD45RA-negative fraction. The chain joins TRBV30 to TRBJ1-5; the D gene identity is not certain. The CDR3 reads as follows: CAWSVSSGSEMGQPQHF. At the DNA level, the sequence is TGTGCCTGGAGTGTAAGCTCGGGTTCGGAGATGGGTCAGCCCCAGCATTTT. Reference TRBV30 and TRBJ1-5 proteins supply the regions before and after the CDR3; the full variable domain is: SQTIHQWPATLVQPVGSPLSLECTVEGTSNPNLYWYRQAAGRGLQLLFYSVGIGQISSEVPQNLSASRPQDRQFILSSKKLLLSDSGFYLCAWSVSSGSEMGQPQHFGDGTRLSIL.